The clone carrying this T cell receptor (beta chain) was observed at least ten times. Its target is not known. The sample's time point: patch test 2, 6 weeks after DPC sensitization. Specified treatment: therapeutic diphenylcyclopropenone sensitization with weekly scalp DPC. The sample originates from a study of human T cells and chemical hapten exposure. Study details: The study patch tested 0.01% DPC on the upper back and read results at 6 days. Patients, a majority of them female, were diagnosed with alopecia areata, totalis or universalis.

TCRdb fed the RACE reads into MiXCR, producing one record per CDR3 protein. The sample has more than 75,000 distinct CDR3 sequences; 9.5% to 13% are singletons. General study points: Having alopecia, donors may respond immunologically unlike healthy people.

The V gene end was trimmed by 6 bases and the J gene end by 2 bases; junction bases not matched to a gene: 8. Germline V gives CDR1 MNHEY, CDR2 SVGAGI. The CDR3 loop spans 15 amino acids. The chain combines TRBV6-5 with TRBJ2-7; 9 bases map to TRBD1. This sequence originates from a woman under 40 with alopecia areata. Some clones in this sample may be carry-over from other donors' samples. Sample: whole blood, taken in connection with sensitization to the hapten diphenylcyclopropenone (DPC). The DNA of the CDR3 is TGTGCCAGCAGGGAACGAGGGACAGGGACCTACGAGCAGTACTTC. Protein sequence: CASRERGTGTYEQYF.